One and the same sample provided the 12 T cell receptor beta chains below, sequenced in a study of human T cells and chemical hapten exposure. TCRdb reprocessed the RACE reads via MiXCR and lists one record per CDR3 protein. Counted here are tens of thousands of distinct CDR3 sequences, around 11% occurring once; the ten biggest clones make up under 4%. Time point in this sample: patch test 1, 2 weeks after DPC sensitization. Regarding treatment: therapeutic diphenylcyclopropenone sensitization with weekly scalp DPC. This sample comprised whole blood, obtained in connection with sensitization to the hapten diphenylcyclopropenone (DPC). All receptors come from a woman aged 60 to 75 with alopecia areata. Some clones in this sample may be carry-over from other donors' samples.

This clonotype has only a few counts. The V gene is TRBV3-1, the J gene TRBJ2-3; 7 bases map to TRBD2. The junction had 6 bases not matched to a gene; V was cut back by 4 bases and J by 2 bases. The CDR3 length is 15 residues. CDR1 is LGHDT and CDR2 is YNNKEL in the germline V gene (reference sequence). CDR3 coding DNA: TGTGCCAGCAGCCCCTGGGAGGGCGACACAGATACGCAGTATTTT. Translating gives CASSPWEGDTDTQYF.

The chain recombines TRBV5-6 with TRBJ1-5; a weak D match, TRBD1 (5 bases). V gave up 2 bases and J gave up 1 base, with 31 bases separating them. CDR1 and CDR2 (germline): SGHDT, YYEEEE. The CDR3 covers 22 residues. Here the CDR3 reads CASSFLATLAGNGKGSNQPQHF. The CDR3 bases are TGTGCCAGCAGCTTTTTGGCGACGTTGGCGGGGAACGGAAAGGGGAGCAATCAGCCCCAGCATTTT.

This clonotype turned up a few times. The rearrangement joins TRBV5-4 to TRBJ2-2; D might be TRBD1 or TRBD2, each matching 5 bases. Trimming stripped 2 bases from V and 3 bases from J, with 11 bases between. Germline CDR1 reads SGHNT; CDR2 reads YYREEE (reference sequence). The CDR3 spans 15 residues. CDR3 DNA sequence: TGTGCCAGCAGCTTACCCGGGACGGACACCGGGGAGCTGTTTTTT. As protein: CASSLPGTDTGELFF.

The rearrangement joins TRBV18 to TRBJ1-3; D gene unclear. The CDR3 sequence is 15 residues long. Germline V gene sequence: CDR1 KGHSH, CDR2 LQKENI. V was trimmed by 7 bases and J by 0 bases, leaving 13 bases between them. For the CDR3, the DNA is TGTGCCAGCTTCTACTCTCAGATCTCTGGAAACACCATATATTTT. Its translation is CASFYSQISGNTIYF.

In its sample, this clonotype was seen a few times. This chain joins TRBV7-2 and TRBJ2-7; the D is unclear. The CDR3 has 14 residues. V lost 3 bases and J lost 6, with 15 bases in between. Germline V gives CDR1 SGHTA, CDR2 FQGNSA. CDR3 nucleotides: TGTGCCAGCAGCTTTTCCGACGGGTGGGTCGAGCAGTACTTC. This gives the protein CASSFSDGWVEQYF.

This clonotype has a count of ten or more. The CDR3 DNA sequence: TGCAGTGCTCGGCCCTTCTCTGCGGGGGGACACACAGATACGCAGTATTTT. Translated, it gives CSARPFSAGGHTDTQYF. This chain links TRBV20-1 with TRBJ2-3, with 8 bases lining up with TRBD2. The CDR3 contains 17 residues. V was pared by 5 bases and J by 2 bases, with 15 bases of the junction left unmatched. CDR1 is DFQATT and CDR2 is SNEGSKA in the germline V gene (reference sequence).

This clonotype has a count of ten or more. The chain combines TRBV6-2 or TRBV6-3 with TRBJ1-5; D gene unclear. This CDR3 region has 15 residues. Germline V gene data show CDR1 as MNHEY and CDR2 as SVGEGT. With 4 bases removed from V and 7 bases from J, the gap between germline ends came to 17 bases. Here the CDR3 reads CASSSALDGRQPQHF. The CDR3 DNA reads TGTGCCAGCAGTTCCGCCTTGGATGGGCGCCAGCCCCAGCATTTT.

The chain is built from TRBV4-1 and TRBJ2-4, with 8 positions matching TRBD1. Germline assignment: CDR1 MGHRA and CDR2 YSYEKL. V trimming: 2 bases; J trimming: 1 base; junction bases outside the gene matches: 13. The CDR3 has 19 amino acids. The CDR3 spells CASSQSSPAGGPAKNIQYF. CDR3 bases: TGCGCCAGCAGCCAAAGCTCCCCGGCAGGGGGCCCCGCCAAAAACATTCAGTACTTC.

This clonotype was observed a handful of times. The chain carries TRBV12-3 or TRBV12-4 and TRBJ1-5, with a weak D call TRBD1 (5 bases). The CDR3 runs 14 residues. The V gene lost 4 bases and the J gene lost 2 bases, with 9 bases spanning the gap. The CDR3 protein is CASSSRAGNQPQHF. CDR3 coding DNA: TGTGCCAGCAGTTCCAGGGCAGGCAATCAGCCCCAGCATTTT.

This clonotype was seen repeatedly, ten times or more. The rearrangement links TRBV30 to TRBJ1-5, with a possible D match to TRBD1 (5 bases). The CDR3 loop spans 17 amino acids. CDR1 GTSNPN and CDR2 SVGIG come from the germline V gene (reference sequence). Deletions cut 4 bases from V and 2 bases from J, with 21 bases between. The CDR3 spells CAWKCTWGNGGNQPQHF. The CDR3 bases are TGTGCCTGGAAGTGTACGTGGGGGAACGGAGGCAATCAGCCCCAGCATTTT.

This clonotype was picked up a small number of times. CDR3 protein: CATSRGTSGGAVRYEQYF. The CDR3 DNA follows: TGTGCCACCAGCCGAGGGACTAGCGGGGGGGCGGTACGGTACGAGCAGTACTTC. The genes are TRBV15 and TRBJ2-7; 16 bases agree with TRBD2. V dropped 5 bases and J dropped 4; count of bases not matched to a gene: 11. The V gene's germline CDR1 is LNHNV and CDR2 YYDKDF (reference sequence). This CDR3 has 18 amino acids.

The chain joins TRBV3-1 to TRBJ2-1; a weak D match, TRBD2 (5 bases). Germline V lookup: CDR1 LGHDT, CDR2 YNNKEL (reference sequence). V was clipped by 2 bases and J by 3 bases, with 14 bases between them. The CDR3 covers 16 residues. The CDR3 region is CASSQKVLGSYNEQFF. The CDR3 bases are TGTGCCAGCAGCCAAAAGGTACTAGGAAGCTACAATGAGCAGTTCTTC.